Below, one T cell receptor (beta chain) is given with its context. Trimming removed 4 bases from V and 5 bases from J, with 14 bases in between. Germline assignment: CDR1 SGDLS and CDR2 YYNGEE. CDR3 length equals 14 residues. The sample originates from a study of cytomegalovirus exposure and HLA in healthy donors. Study context: In terms of ancestry, the Caucasian-associated cluster contained about four fifths of the 300 to 400 genotyped donors.

In the PCR, 60 Vbeta and 13 Jbeta primers were used. TCRdb's copy holds only in-frame clones and misses some; the assay was immunoSEQ multiplex PCR. Its clone listing holds tens of thousands of clones. Donors consisted of healthy bone marrow donors. The sequence was obtained from a man aged 25 to 40 in good health and CMV-seronegative. Sequencing was performed on PBMCs. This chain joins TRBV9 and TRBJ2-3; no reliable D call. CDR3 sequence: CASSPGLSVDTQYF. The CDR3 nucleotides read TGTGCCAGCAGCCCCGGTCTGTCGGTAGATACGCAGTATTTT.